This T cell receptor beta chain was sequenced during a study of blood T cell repertoires in COVID-19 (dated by TCRdb to 2019 to 2021). Regarding the research as a whole: Samples from collaborators originated in the United States, Italy and Spain and spanned both the acute and convalescent phases of COVID-19. Where available, HLA class I and class II types were taken from metadata supplied by the sample provider and were not determined by assay-based typing. Samples were obtained from the ongoing ImmuneRACE study (first 160 participants) and from approximately 1,200 subjects provided by 6 global collaborators. The prospective study material was composed of cDNA or gDNA derived from T cells, B-cell-depleted T cells, or PBMCs. The repertoires were released in a freely available public database meant as a resource for research on the immune response to SARS-CoV-2. Nearly every sample came with metadata listing a de-identified subject ID, COVID-19 status, age in years and sex. Deeply sampled blood TCRbeta repertoires from subjects exposed to, actively infected with, or recovered from COVID-19 were included in the dataset.

Trimming removed 2 bases from V and 6 bases from J; the gene matches leave 13 bases unexplained. Including cysteine and phenylalanine, the CDR3 has 18 amino acids. Only the CDR3 region is kept as DNA, spanning 54 bases read in frame from base 1. Via the germline V gene, CDR1 is SGHTA and CDR2 FQGNSA. The immunoSEQ Assay, a bias-controlled multiplex PCR, was used to amplify TCRbeta CDR3 regions from genomic DNA. Under the source paper's analysis protocol: The number of nucleated cells in each sample was estimated by amplification of reference gene primers within the assay. Sequence reads were collapsed and filtered to measure the absolute abundance of every unique TCRbeta CDR3 rearrangement. For each sample, productive Simpson clonality was calculated by taking the square root of Simpson's diversity index across productive rearrangements. Here the immuneACCESS table is served through TCRdb, limited to in-frame sequences with V and J called. Missing clones are a known gap in these copies; in checked studies unresolved V genes cover under half, and the rest lacks a known reason. That table furnishes V, J and clone size, whereas the DNA furnished D and trimming. This sample comprises some 150,000 clones, about 80% of them detected only once. The ten largest clones add up to 8.8% of the sample.

Remarks on this clone: What this receptor recognizes is not known. Base qualities are not provided; no much larger clone lies one nucleotide away.

General findings and caveats noted by the study authors: Clinical and demographic metadata were provided uncurated, with the amount varying by source and participant.

Each collaborating institution followed its own protocols to collect whole blood in K2EDTA tubes. For TCRbeta analysis, collaborators shipped samples as frozen whole blood, isolated PBMCs, or DNA extracted from either of those sample types. This clonotype originated in a woman older than 75 in a cohort sampled during active or convalescent COVID-19. The sequenced material came from peripheral blood. The V and J genes are TRBV7-2 and TRBJ2-2; 9 bases in the middle match TRBD2. The nucleotide sequence reads TGTGCCAGCAGCTTACACCCCACTGGCGGGGGGGCTGCCGGGGAGCTGTTTTTT. The translation is CASSLHPTGGGAAGELFF.